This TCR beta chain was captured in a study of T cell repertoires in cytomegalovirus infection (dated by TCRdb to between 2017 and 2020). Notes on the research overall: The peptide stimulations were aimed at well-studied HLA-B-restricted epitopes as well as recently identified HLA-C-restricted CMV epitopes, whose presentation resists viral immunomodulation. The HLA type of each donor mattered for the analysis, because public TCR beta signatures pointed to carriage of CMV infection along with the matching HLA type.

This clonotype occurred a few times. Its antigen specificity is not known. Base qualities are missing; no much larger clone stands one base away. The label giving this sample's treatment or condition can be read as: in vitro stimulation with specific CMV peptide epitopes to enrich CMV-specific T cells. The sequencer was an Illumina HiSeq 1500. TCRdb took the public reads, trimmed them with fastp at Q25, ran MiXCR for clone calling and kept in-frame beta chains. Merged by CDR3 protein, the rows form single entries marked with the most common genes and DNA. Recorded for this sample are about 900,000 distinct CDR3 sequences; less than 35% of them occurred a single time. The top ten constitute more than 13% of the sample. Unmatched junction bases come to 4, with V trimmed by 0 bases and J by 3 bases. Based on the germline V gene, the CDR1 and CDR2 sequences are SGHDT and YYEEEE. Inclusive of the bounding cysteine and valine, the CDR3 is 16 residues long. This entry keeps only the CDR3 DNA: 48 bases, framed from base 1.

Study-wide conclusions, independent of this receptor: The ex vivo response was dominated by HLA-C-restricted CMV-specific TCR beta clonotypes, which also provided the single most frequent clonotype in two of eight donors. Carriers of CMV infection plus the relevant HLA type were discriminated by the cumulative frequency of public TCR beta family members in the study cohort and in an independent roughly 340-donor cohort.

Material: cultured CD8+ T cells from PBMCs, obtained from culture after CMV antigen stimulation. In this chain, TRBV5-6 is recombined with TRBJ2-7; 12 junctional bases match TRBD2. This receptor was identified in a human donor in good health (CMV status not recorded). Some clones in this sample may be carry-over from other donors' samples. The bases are TGTGCCAGCAGCTTGGGACTAGCGGGGGACAACTACGAGCAGTACGTC. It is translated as CASSLGLAGDNYEQYV.